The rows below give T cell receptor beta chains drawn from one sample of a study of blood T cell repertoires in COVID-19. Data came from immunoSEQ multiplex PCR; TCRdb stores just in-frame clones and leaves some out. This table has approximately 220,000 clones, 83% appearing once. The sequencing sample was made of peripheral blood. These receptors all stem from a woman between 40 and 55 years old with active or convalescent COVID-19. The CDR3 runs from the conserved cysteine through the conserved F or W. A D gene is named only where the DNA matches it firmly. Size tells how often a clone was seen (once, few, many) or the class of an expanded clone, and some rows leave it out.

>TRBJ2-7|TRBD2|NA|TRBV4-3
CASSQDVISGGAYEQYF
TGCGCCAGCAGCCAAGACGTCATAAGCGGGGGAGCCTACGAGCAGTACTTC
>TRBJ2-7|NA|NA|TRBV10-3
CAISGRGQAYEQYF
TGTGCCATCAGTGGTCGGGGTCAGGCCTACGAGCAGTACTTC
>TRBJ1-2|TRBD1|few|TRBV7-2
CASSLAGGQVYGYTF
TGTGCCAGCAGCTTAGCTGGGGGACAGGTTTATGGCTACACCTTC
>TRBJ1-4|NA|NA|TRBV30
CAWKEGVNEKLFF
TGTGCCTGGAAAGAGGGGGTGAATGAAAAACTGTTTTTT
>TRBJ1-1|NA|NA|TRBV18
CASSPSGRTNGAEAFF
TGTGCCAGCTCACCGAGCGGGAGGACTAATGGTGCTGAAGCTTTCTTT
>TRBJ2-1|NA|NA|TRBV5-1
CASSLHQADNEQFF
TGCGCCAGCAGCTTGCATCAAGCGGACAATGAGCAGTTCTTC
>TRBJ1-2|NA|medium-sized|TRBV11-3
CASSHTGAGGYTF
TGTGCCAGCAGCCATACCGGAGCCGGCGGCTACACCTTC
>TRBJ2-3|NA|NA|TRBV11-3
CASSPLGQRSTDTQYF
TGTGCCAGCAGCCCCCTTGGACAGAGAAGCACAGATACGCAGTATTTT
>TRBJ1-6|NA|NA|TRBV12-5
CASGLDREPLPSGRAPLHF
TGTGCTAGTGGTTTGGACAGGGAGCCCCTACCTAGTGGACGTGCACCCCTCCACTTT
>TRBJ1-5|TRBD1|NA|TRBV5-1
CASSFGDRQGQPQHF
TGCGCCAGCAGCTTTGGTGACCGACAGGGGCAGCCCCAGCATTTT
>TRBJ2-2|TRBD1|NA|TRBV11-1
CASSLIQGADGELFF
TGTGCCAGCAGTTTGATTCAGGGGGCAGACGGGGAGCTGTTTTTT
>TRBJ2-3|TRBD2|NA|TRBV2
CASSEGLAGAGADTQYF
TGTGCCAGCAGTGAGGGACTAGCGGGAGCTGGCGCAGATACGCAGTATTTT
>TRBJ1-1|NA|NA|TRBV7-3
CASSFPGSEAFF
TGTGCCAGCAGCTTCCCGGGATCTGAAGCTTTCTTT
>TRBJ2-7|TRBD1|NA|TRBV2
CASNINRGYEQYF
TGTGCCAGCAATATTAACAGGGGATACGAGCAGTACTTC
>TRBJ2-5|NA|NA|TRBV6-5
CASSYQAIQETQYF
TGTGCCAGCAGTTACCAGGCAATCCAAGAGACCCAGTACTTC
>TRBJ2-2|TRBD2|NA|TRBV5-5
CASSSGLAVLSGELFF
TGTGCCAGCAGCTCGGGACTAGCGGTATTGTCCGGGGAGCTGTTTTTT
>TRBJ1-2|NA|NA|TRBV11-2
CASSLTVPNYGYTF
TGTGCCAGCAGCTTAACGGTTCCTAACTATGGCTACACCTTC
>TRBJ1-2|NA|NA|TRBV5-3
CARSFRLGRPEIYGYTF
TGTGCCAGAAGCTTTCGTTTGGGGCGCCCAGAAATTTATGGCTACACCTTC
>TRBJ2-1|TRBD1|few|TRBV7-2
CASSYPPRQGNEQFF
TGTGCCAGCAGTTATCCTCCCCGACAGGGCAATGAGCAGTTCTTC
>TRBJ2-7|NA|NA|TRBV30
CAWSSRKYRILQIPSYEQYF
TGTGCCTGGAGTAGTAGGAAATACAGAATCCTACAGATCCCCTCCTACGAGCAGTACTTC
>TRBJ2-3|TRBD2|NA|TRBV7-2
CASSFGGATATQYF
TGTGCCAGCAGCTTCGGGGGGGCAACGGCTACGCAGTATTTT
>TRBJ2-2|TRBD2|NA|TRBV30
CAWRKTGTSVVRRTGELFF
TGTGCCTGGAGGAAGACCGGGACTAGCGTCGTGAGAAGGACCGGGGAGCTGTTTTTT
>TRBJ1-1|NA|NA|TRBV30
CAWSFRGTTEAFF
TGTGCCTGGAGTTTTAGGGGGACCACTGAAGCTTTCTTT
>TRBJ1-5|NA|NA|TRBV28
CASSTRAGNNQPQHF
TGTGCCAGCAGTACCCGGGCGGGTAACAATCAGCCCCAGCATTTT
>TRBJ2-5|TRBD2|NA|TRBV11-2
CASSNLAEETQYF
TGTGCCAGCAGCAATCTAGCGGAAGAGACCCAGTACTTC
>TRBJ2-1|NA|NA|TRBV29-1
CSVPMRGTVYNEQFF
TGCAGCGTACCCATGCGGGGAACAGTCTACAATGAGCAGTTCTTC
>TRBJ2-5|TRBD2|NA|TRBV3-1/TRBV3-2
CASSRWTSGGQETQYF
TGTGCCAGCAGCCGATGGACTAGCGGGGGCCAAGAGACCCAGTACTTC
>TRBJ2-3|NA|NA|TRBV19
CASSILSNPDTQYF
TGTGCCAGTAGTATTTTAAGCAACCCAGATACGCAGTATTTT
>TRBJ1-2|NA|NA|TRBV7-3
CASSPTGGGYTF
TGTGCCAGCAGCCCGACAGGCGGGGGCTACACCTTC
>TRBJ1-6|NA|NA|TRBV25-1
CASSDIQGLGSSPLHF
TGTGCCAGCAGTGACATACAGGGTTTAGGTAGCTCACCCCTCCACTTT
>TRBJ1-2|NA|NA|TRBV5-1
CASSLVAGGYGYTF
TGCGCCAGCAGCTTGGTCGCCGGGGGCTATGGCTACACCTTC
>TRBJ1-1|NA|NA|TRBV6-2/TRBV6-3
CASSRPGGTEAFF
TGTGCCAGCAGCCGCCCGGGGGGCACTGAAGCTTTCTTT
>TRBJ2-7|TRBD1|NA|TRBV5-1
CASSFRGHEQYF
TGCGCCAGCAGCTTCAGGGGGCACGAGCAGTACTTC
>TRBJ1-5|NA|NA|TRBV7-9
CASSLGLGRDQPQHF
TGTGCCAGCAGCTTAGGGTTGGGGCGCGATCAGCCCCAGCATTTT
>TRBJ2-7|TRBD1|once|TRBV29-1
CSVDRDRGSYEQYF
TGCAGCGTCGACAGGGACAGGGGCTCCTACGAGCAGTACTTC
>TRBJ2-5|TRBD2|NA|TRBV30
CAWRVAGVETQYF
TGTGCCTGGAGAGTAGCGGGGGTTGAGACCCAGTACTTC
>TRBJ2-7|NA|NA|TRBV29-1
CSVLGVSSYEQYF
TGCAGCGTTTTGGGCGTTTCATCCTACGAGCAGTACTTC
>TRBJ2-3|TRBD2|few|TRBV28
CASSSPLGLAGGPGTQYF
TGTGCCAGCAGCTCCCCCCTGGGACTAGCGGGGGGGCCTGGTACGCAGTATTTT
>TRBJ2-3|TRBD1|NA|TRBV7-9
CASSGDRGDETDTQYF
TGTGCCAGCAGCGGGGACAGGGGGGATGAAACAGATACGCAGTATTTT
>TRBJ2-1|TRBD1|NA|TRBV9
CASSAQGSSYNEQFF
TGTGCCAGCAGCGCACAGGGGTCCTCGTACAATGAGCAGTTCTTC
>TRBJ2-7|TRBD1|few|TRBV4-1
CASSQGTGSSYEQYF
TGCGCCAGCAGCCAAGGGACAGGGAGCTCCTACGAGCAGTACTTC
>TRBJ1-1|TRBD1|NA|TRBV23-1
CASSQRDRGAEAFF
TGCGCCAGCAGTCAACGCGACAGGGGGGCTGAAGCTTTCTTT
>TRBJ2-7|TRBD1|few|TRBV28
CASSTSGQGSSEQYF
TGTGCCAGCAGTACCTCGGGACAGGGATCGTCCGAGCAGTACTTC
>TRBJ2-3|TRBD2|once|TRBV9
CASSVTAGGPIAVDTQYF
TGTGCCAGCAGCGTTACAGCGGGGGGGCCGATTGCGGTAGATACGCAGTATTTT
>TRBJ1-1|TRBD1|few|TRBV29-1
CSVDRGLAEAFF
TGCAGCGTTGACAGGGGGCTGGCTGAAGCTTTCTTT
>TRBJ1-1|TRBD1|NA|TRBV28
CASSTRQGAGREAFF
TGTGCCAGCAGTACCCGACAGGGGGCCGGACGAGAAGCTTTCTTT
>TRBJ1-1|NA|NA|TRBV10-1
CASSGGAGTEAFF
TGCGCCAGCAGTGGAGGGGCGGGGACTGAAGCTTTCTTT
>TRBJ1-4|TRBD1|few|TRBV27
CASSVGTGANEKLFF
TGTGCCAGCAGTGTGGGGACAGGAGCTAATGAAAAACTGTTTTTT
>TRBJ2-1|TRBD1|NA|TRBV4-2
CASSQDWRRGRGNEQFF
TGTGCCAGCAGCCAAGACTGGCGCAGGGGGCGCGGCAATGAGCAGTTCTTC
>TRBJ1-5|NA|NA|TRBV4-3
CASSQEFSWGGNQPQHF
TGCGCCAGCAGCCAAGAATTTTCCTGGGGGGGGAATCAGCCCCAGCATTTT
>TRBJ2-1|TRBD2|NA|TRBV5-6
CASSLAGTSGSNEQFF
TGTGCCAGCAGCTTGGCCGGAACTAGCGGGAGTAATGAGCAGTTCTTC
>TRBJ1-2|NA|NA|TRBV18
CASSPSETNYGYTF
TGTGCCAGCTCACCAAGCGAGACTAACTATGGCTACACCTTC
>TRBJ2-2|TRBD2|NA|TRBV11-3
CASSFWGGTGELFF
TGTGCCAGCAGCTTTTGGGGGGGGACCGGGGAGCTGTTTTTT
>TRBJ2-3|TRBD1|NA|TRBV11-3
CASSRRQGVGDTQYF
TGTGCCAGCAGCCGTCGACAGGGGGTTGGGGATACGCAGTATTTT